This TCR beta chain was sequenced in a study of T cell changes during pregnancy in multiple sclerosis. Germline trimming cut 0 bases from V and 5 bases from J; bases unmatched to any gene: 4. Per germline, CDR1 MNHNY and CDR2 SVGAGI (reference sequence). The length of the CDR3 is 16 residues. Generated by immunoSEQ multiplex PCR, the TCRdb table keeps only in-frame clones and is missing some. Of tens of thousands of clones listed, 80% to 95% are singletons. This sequence joins TRBV6-6 and TRBJ2-5, with TRBD2 matching 12 bases. This receptor was obtained from a female donor in good health, enrolled as a control in a pregnancy study. Here the sequenced sample was CD4+ T cells from peripheral blood mononuclear cells, taken in the second trimester of pregnancy. The CDR3 spells CASSYSTTSGSETQYF. In DNA form, the CDR3 reads TGTGCCAGCAGTTACTCCACGACTAGCGGGAGTGAGACCCAGTACTTC.